This record looks at one TCR beta chain sequence and its context. In germline, CDR1 is LNHDA, CDR2 SQIVND (reference sequence). Deletions cut 8 bases from V and 4 bases from J, with 11 bases between. This CDR3 region has 13 residues. This sample is part of a study of blood T cell repertoires in COVID-19. Measured with immunoSEQ multiplex PCR; TCRdb has only the in-frame clones, and not every one. Here the sample spans 120,000 to 150,000 clones, under 80% being singletons. This receptor was identified in an elderly man with acute or convalescent COVID-19. The sequencing input was peripheral blood. The chain is built from TRBV19 and TRBJ1-4; maybe TRBD1 (5 bases). Written as DNA, the CDR3 is TGTGCCAGTTCCCGACAGTTTAATGAAAAACTGTTTTTT. Its protein product is CASSRQFNEKLFF.